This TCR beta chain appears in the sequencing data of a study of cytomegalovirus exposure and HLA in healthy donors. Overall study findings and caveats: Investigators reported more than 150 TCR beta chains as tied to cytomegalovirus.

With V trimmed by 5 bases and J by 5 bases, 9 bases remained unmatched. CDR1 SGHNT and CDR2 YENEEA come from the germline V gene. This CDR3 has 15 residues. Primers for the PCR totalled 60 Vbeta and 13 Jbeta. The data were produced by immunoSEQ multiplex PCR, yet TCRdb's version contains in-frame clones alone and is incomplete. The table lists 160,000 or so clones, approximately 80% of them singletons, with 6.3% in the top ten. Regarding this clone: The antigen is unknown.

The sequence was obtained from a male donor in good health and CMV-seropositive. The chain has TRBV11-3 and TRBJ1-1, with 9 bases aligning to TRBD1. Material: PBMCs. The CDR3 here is CASSTHRGLETEAFF. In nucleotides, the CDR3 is TGTGCCAGCAGCACCCACAGGGGGCTGGAAACTGAAGCTTTCTTT. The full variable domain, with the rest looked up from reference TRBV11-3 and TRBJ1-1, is EAGVVQSPRYKIIEKKQPVAFWCNPISGHNTLYWYLQNLGQGPELLIRYENEEAVDDSQLPKDRFSAERLKGVDSTLKIQPAELGDSAVYLCASSTHRGLETEAFFGQGTRLTVV.